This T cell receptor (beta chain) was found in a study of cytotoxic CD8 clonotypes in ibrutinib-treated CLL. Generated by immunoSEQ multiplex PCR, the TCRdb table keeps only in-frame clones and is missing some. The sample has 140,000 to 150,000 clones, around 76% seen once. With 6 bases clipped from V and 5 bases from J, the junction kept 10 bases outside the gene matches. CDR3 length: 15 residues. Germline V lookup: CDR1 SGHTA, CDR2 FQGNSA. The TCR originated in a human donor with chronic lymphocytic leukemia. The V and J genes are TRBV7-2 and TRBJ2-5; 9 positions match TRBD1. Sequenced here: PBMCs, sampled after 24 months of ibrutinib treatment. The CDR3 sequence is CASSPNRGLGETQYF. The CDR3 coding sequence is TGTGCCAGCAGTCCAAACAGGGGGCTCGGGGAGACCCAGTACTTC.